A selection of T cell receptor beta chains follows, all from one sample in a study of T cells expressing NK-cell markers. Using the 5' RACE reads, TCRdb records one entry per CDR3 protein without DNA. Its table lists about 300,000 distinct CDR3 sequences. Sequenced material: blood T cells: a sorted CD56 or NKG2C T cell subset, CD4+ or CD8+ T cells, or bulk PBMC T cells (not recorded which). The receptors shown here come from a woman between 18 and 75 years old in good health. The CDR3 runs from the conserved cysteine through the conserved F or W.

v_call	j_call	cdr3_aa
TRBV5-4	TRBJ2-2	CASSPRDTYTGELFF
TRBV4-1	TRBJ1-5	CASSLVTGPTQPQHF
TRBV29-1	TRBJ2-5	CSARGYSPFQETQYF
TRBV6-6	TRBJ1-5	CASSYFSDQPQHF
TRBV6-1	TRBJ2-2	CASSTSSGTGELFF
TRBV29-1	TRBJ2-1	CSVRSNYNEQFF
TRBV20-1	TRBJ2-2	CSASLGASYTGELFF
TRBV2	TRBJ2-1	CASSEAISGAFGNEQFF
TRBV7-8	TRBJ2-5	CASSFSGWETQYF
TRBV29-1	TRBJ2-5	CSVVGTSGSQETQYF
TRBV7-2	TRBJ1-6	CASSLRGGGSPLHF
TRBV6-2/TRBV6-3	TRBJ2-1	CASRPRERGEQFF
TRBV7-2	TRBJ1-5	CASSLDVSNQPQHF
TRBV6-5	TRBJ2-7	CASSYRRTGTYEQYF
TRBV20-1	TRBJ1-1	CSAWSPGTEAFF
TRBV7-2	TRBJ2-5	CASSLGLFEETQYF
TRBV30	TRBJ1-1	CAWSRTGGTEAFF
TRBV15	TRBJ1-5	CATSRDSGTGLNQPQHF
TRBV20-1	TRBJ1-1	CSARAYRGMNTEAFF
TRBV5-1	TRBJ2-7	CASSLSAGETYEQYF
TRBV5-6	TRBJ2-1	CASSYGQRGAYNEQFF
TRBV6-1	TRBJ2-3	CASQGIGTDTQYF
TRBV18	TRBJ2-3	CASSPVAGSADTQYF
TRBV5-6	TRBJ1-1	CASSLIGGADTEAFF
TRBV20-1	TRBJ2-1	CSASLTPHNEQFF
TRBV12-3/TRBV12-4	TRBJ2-3	CASSLGLLGTQYF
TRBV20-1	TRBJ2-3	CSARGSGRITDTQYF
TRBV5-1	TRBJ2-1	CASSSTRALPRAF
TRBV20-1	TRBJ2-1	CSAGSGRAETYNEQFF
TRBV20-1	TRBJ2-5	CSASSGQTQYF
TRBV7-4	TRBJ2-7	CASSLPSGTSYEQYF